This T cell receptor beta chain was observed in a study of early T cells in non-severe SARS-CoV-2 infection (dated by TCRdb to 2020 to 2023). Context from the whole study: Because TCR sequencing relied on bulk RNA taken from unsorted whole blood, pairing of alpha and beta chains was not possible.

The CDR3 goes from the cysteine to the phenylalanine over 13 residues. Solely the CDR3 DNA is kept, with 39 bases framed from the first base. The germline V gene provides CDR1 SGHTA and CDR2 FQGTGA. V trim: 2 bases; J trim: 7 bases; unmatched bases: 4. Libraries were made using 5' RACE. This sample was sequenced with a NextSeq 500. The TCR library protocol attached unique molecular identifiers to individual cDNA molecules to correct for sequencing error and PCR bias. TCR alpha and beta chains were both sequenced, and the abundances of alpha and beta sequences in each sample were closely correlated with each other. The paper's processing steps were these. Decombinator V4 was used to annotate the V gene, J gene and CDR3 of the TCR sequences. Expanded TCRs were defined as changing significantly between any two time points under a Poisson model with p below 0.0001. Abundances of TCRs were expressed as counts per million after normalisation to the total number of TCRs sequenced in each sample. MAIT TCRs were defined by TRAV1-2 paired with TRAJ12, TRAJ20 or TRAJ33, and iNKT TCRs by TRAV10 paired with TRAJ18. VDJdb, accessed 1 November 2021, was searched for CMV, EBV and SARS-CoV-2 annotated TCRs, with TCRs annotated for multiple antigens excluded. TCRdb passed the public sequencing reads through fastp at Q25 and MiXCR, retaining productive beta sequences. Rows with a matching CDR3 protein are joined into one entry that keeps the most common DNA and genes. The V and J calls were not made by the authors but by TCRdb's processing. Present in this sample are roughly 120,000 distinct CDR3 sequences, about 15% of which were seen just once. Clones ranked in the top ten supply around a fifth of the sample.

A case-control design nested within a healthcare worker cohort in London, UK, was used, with weekly nasopharyngeal swab PCR tests and blood sampling performed. Healthcare workers were enrolled in the week of the UK lockdown, from 23 to 31 March 2020, and were followed every week for up to roughly 15 weeks. This clonotype has more than one count but fewer than ten. Its specific antigen is unknown. No base qualities exist here, and no much larger clone lies one base off it. Overall study results and their limits: Matching against VDJdb was skewed toward anti-spike CD8 responses, likely underestimated virus-specific expansions, and missed private and CD4 specificities.

Sample: whole blood. The chain is encoded by TRBV7-3 joined to TRBJ2-5, with 7 junctional bases fitting TRBD2. The clonotype comes from an adult who was a healthcare worker with PCR-confirmed SARS-CoV-2 infection or an uninfected control (not recorded which). The nucleotide sequence reads TGTGCCAGCAGCTTAGGCGGGGGAGGGACCCAGTACTTC. Translated, it gives CASSLGGGGTQYF.